A selection of T cell receptor beta chains follows, all from one sample in a study of blood T cell repertoires in COVID-19. The table came from immunoSEQ multiplex PCR; TCRdb's copy has only in-frame clones and leaves some out. This sample has some 89,000 clones, with almost 85% found just once. Material: peripheral blood. The receptors derive from a woman aged 80 or over with acute or convalescent COVID-19. CDR3s include the opening cysteine and the closing phenylalanine or tryptophan. The D gene is left open where the match is weak. A row's size may be missing; if present it is once, few, many or a size class.

>TRBJ2-1|TRBV27|TRBD2|.
CASTPLAGGGEQFF
TGTGCCAGCACACCACTAGCGGGGGGGGGTGAGCAGTTCTTC
>TRBJ1-5|TRBV6-5|TRBD1|few
CASRRGTGGDQPQHF
TGTGCCAGCAGGAGGGGGACAGGGGGCGATCAGCCCCAGCATTTT
>TRBJ2-3|TRBV3-1/TRBV3-2|.|.
CASSQARSGRGADTQYF
TGTGCCAGCAGCCAAGCCCGGAGCGGACGGGGGGCCGATACGCAGTATTTT
>TRBJ2-2|TRBV7-9|.|.
CASTLSEAGELFF
TGTGCCAGCACCTTGTCGGAGGCCGGGGAGCTGTTTTTT
>TRBJ1-2|TRBV5-4|TRBD1|.
CASSEGQGGYGYTF
TGTGCCAGCAGCGAGGGACAGGGAGGCTATGGCTACACCTTC
>TRBJ2-3|TRBV3-1/TRBV3-2|TRBD2|.
CASSQATSGGWVADTQYF
TGTGCCAGCAGCCAAGCGACTAGCGGGGGGTGGGTGGCAGATACGCAGTATTTT
>TRBJ1-2|TRBV5-1|.|.
CASSLQGFGYTF
TGCGCCAGCAGCTTGCAGGGGTTTGGCTACACCTTC
>TRBJ1-1|TRBV19|TRBD1|.
CASSIPRQGSTEAFF
TGTGCCAGTAGTATTCCTCGACAGGGCAGCACTGAAGCTTTCTTT
>TRBJ1-4|TRBV6-5|.|.
CASTPQVDEKLFF
TGTGCCAGCACCCCTCAGGTAGACGAAAAACTGTTTTTT
>TRBJ2-3|TRBV29-1|TRBD2|.
CSVTGTSGATDTQYF
TGCAGCGTGACCGGGACTAGCGGGGCCACAGATACGCAGTATTTT
>TRBJ2-7|TRBV6-5|.|.
CASSPQGPTSEQYF
TGTGCCAGCAGTCCACAGGGGCCGACTAGCGAGCAGTACTTC
>TRBJ2-2|TRBV2|TRBD2|.
CASGGLAEYAGELFF
TGTGCCAGCGGTGGACTAGCGGAGTATGCCGGGGAGCTGTTTTTT
>TRBJ1-3|TRBV27|.|.
CASSLSFPGGATGNTIYF
TGTGCCAGCAGTTTATCCTTCCCGGGGGGGGCAACTGGAAACACCATATATTTT
>TRBJ2-1|TRBV13|TRBD1|few
CASSSWTGRAGEQFF
TGTGCCAGCAGCTCATGGACAGGTAGGGCGGGTGAGCAGTTCTTC
>TRBJ2-7|TRBV3-1/TRBV3-2|TRBD2|.
CASSPSAGGASYEQYF
TGTGCCAGCAGCCCCTCGGCGGGGGGGGCCTCCTACGAGCAGTACTTC
>TRBJ2-7|TRBV15|TRBD2|.
CATSRGSVASGGLSYEQYF
TGTGCCACCAGCAGAGGGAGTGTGGCTAGCGGGGGGCTCTCCTACGAGCAGTACTTC
>TRBJ2-7|TRBV12-3/TRBV12-4|TRBD2|.
CASSTAGAYEQYF
TGTGCCAGCAGCACAGCGGGAGCCTACGAGCAGTACTTC
>TRBJ2-5|TRBV5-1|TRBD2|.
CASWETSGRGETQYF
TGCGCCAGCTGGGAGACTAGCGGGAGAGGAGAGACCCAGTACTTC
>TRBJ2-7|TRBV4-1|.|few
CASSQTLWSSYEQYF
TGCGCCAGCAGCCAGACCCTTTGGAGCTCCTACGAGCAGTACTTC
>TRBJ1-1|TRBV6-6|.|.
CASSHRVGGAGDTEAFF
TGTGCCAGCAGTCACCGCGTAGGGGGGGCCGGAGACACTGAAGCTTTCTTT
>TRBJ1-2|TRBV5-4|TRBD1|.
CASTDPGTVLYGYTF
TGTGCCAGCACCGACCCCGGGACAGTCTTGTATGGCTACACCTTC
>TRBJ2-1|TRBV7-9|.|.
CASSFSPFNEQFF
TGTGCCAGCAGCTTTAGTCCATTCAATGAGCAGTTCTTC
>TRBJ1-5|TRBV12-5|TRBD1|.
CASGPFAGTGVVPQHF
TGTGCTAGTGGTCCCTTCGCCGGGACAGGGGTCGTGCCCCAGCATTTT
>TRBJ1-2|TRBV5-1|TRBD1|.
CASSSDPSGTGLYGYTF
TGCGCCAGCAGTTCGGACCCCTCCGGGACAGGCTTATATGGCTACACCTTC